This entry features one TCR beta chain sequence. Its antigen is as yet unknown. These data are taken from a study of OX40 agonist ivuxolimab in advanced cancers. The CDR3 runs 16 residues. V gave up 4 bases and J gave up 0 bases, with 15 bases separating them. Germline V gene data show CDR1 as SGHRS and CDR2 as YFSETQ. Findings and limits, study-wide: At 0.1 to 3.0 mg/kg, clonal expansion of CD4+ and CD8+ blood T cells had occurred by week 6.

Clones were sequenced by immunoSEQ multiplex PCR, and TCRdb holds only the in-frame ones, with some missing. The table shows about 87,000 clones, with about 83% occurring only once. This sequence joins TRBV5-1 and TRBJ2-3; D is unclear. This clonotype originated in an adult with an advanced solid tumor such as melanoma, head and neck, liver or kidney cancer. This sample comprised CD4+ or CD8+ T cells sorted from blood, obtained in a trial of the OX40 agonist ivuxolimab. The CDR3 DNA reads TGCGCCAGCAGCCCGGAAGGCCGGCGCAGCACAGATACGCAGTATTTT. It encodes CASSPEGRRSTDTQYF. Full variable domain (rest looked up from reference TRBV5-1 and TRBJ2-3): KAGVTQTPRYLIKTRGQQVTLSCSPISGHRSVSWYQQTPGQGLQFLFEYFSETQRNKGNFPGRFSGRQFSNSRSEMNVSTLELGDSALYLCASSPEGRRSTDTQYFGPGTRLTVL.